This T cell receptor (beta chain) was captured in a study of CD8 T cells in Susac syndrome. Reverse transcription of roughly 0.5 to 1 ug RNA was carried out with random hexamers. MiXCR, run by TCRdb on the immunoSEQ multiplex PCR reads, gives a single entry per CDR3 protein. The table lists 150,000 to 200,000 distinct CDR3 sequences, 90% to 95% of them singletons, with 0.065% to 0.1% in the top ten. The controls were healthy donors who were matched for age and sex. The CDR3 is 14 residues long. V lost 5 bases, J lost 7 bases, and 10 bases stayed unmatched. Looked up from germline, CDR1 is DFQATT and CDR2 is SNEGSKA (reference sequence). The count of this clonotype is one.

The sequenced sample consisted of CD4+ T cells from PBMCs. This TCR came from a human donor in good health. This sequence joins TRBV20-1 and TRBJ2-7; TRBD1 agrees at 11 bases. The CDR3 DNA reads TGCAGTGCTGAAAGGGACAGGGGGTTAGGGGAGCAGTACTTC. It is translated as CSAERDRGLGEQYF.